This is a list of T cell receptor beta chains from one sample in a study of T cell repertoires in cytomegalovirus infection. TCRdb itself ran the reads through MiXCR, one entry per CDR3 protein. The sample records about 140,000 distinct CDR3 sequences, 5.5% to 7% being singletons. Material: PBMCs. The receptor set was obtained from a human donor in good health (CMV status not recorded). Some clones in this sample may be carry-over from other donors' samples. CDR3s include the opening cysteine and the closing phenylalanine or tryptophan. The D gene is left open where the match is weak. Rows may omit the clone size; those that give it use once, few, many or a size class.

v_call	d_call	clone_size	j_call	cdr3_aa	cdr3_nt
TRBV5-4	TRBD2	NA	TRBJ2-7	CASSSGGRTYEQYF	TGTGCCAGCAGCAGCGGGGGACGGACCTACGAGCAGTACTTC
TRBV7-2	NA	many	TRBJ1-5	CASSLAGRGHQPQHF	TGTGCCAGCAGCTTAGCGGGGCGGGGTCACCAGCCCCAGCATTTT
TRBV25-1	NA	many	TRBJ1-4	CASSDWDGNEKLFF	TGTGCCAGCAGTGATTGGGACGGCAATGAAAAACTGTTTTTT
TRBV12-3/TRBV12-4	TRBD1	many	TRBJ2-1	CASSLMVMGQSYNEQFF	TGTGCCAGCAGTTTAATGGTTATGGGACAGAGCTACAATGAGCAGTTCTTC
TRBV7-2	NA	many	TRBJ2-1	CASTPDAGLYNEQFF	TGTGCCAGCACCCCTGACGCGGGGCTTTACAATGAGCAGTTCTTC
TRBV7-2	TRBD2	many	TRBJ2-7	CASSHWTSGGQGSYEQYF	TGTGCCAGCAGCCACTGGACTAGCGGGGGGCAGGGCTCCTACGAGCAGTACTTC
TRBV6-2/TRBV6-3	NA	NA	TRBJ2-1	CASSHRSQRNEQFF	TGTGCCAGCAGTCACCGGTCTCAGAGGAATGAGCAGTTCTTC
TRBV2	TRBD2	NA	TRBJ2-2	CASKFPGGGARTGELFF	TGTGCCAGCAAGTTCCCCGGCGGGGGGGCTCGCACCGGGGAGCTGTTTTTT
TRBV28	TRBD1	few	TRBJ2-2	CASSPMTGGEDGELFF	TGTGCCAGCAGTCCCATGACAGGGGGCGAGGACGGGGAGCTGTTTTTT
TRBV7-9	NA	many	TRBJ1-2	CASSPSLGHMNYGYTF	TGTGCCAGCAGCCCCTCTCTGGGACACATGAACTATGGCTACACCTTC
TRBV19	NA	many	TRBJ1-5	CASSTPQPQHF	TGTGCCAGTAGTACCCCCCAGCCCCAGCATTTT
TRBV10-3	NA	few	TRBJ1-2	CAITAGAQGWFGYTF	TGTGCCATCACTGCCGGGGCCCAGGGCTGGTTTGGCTACACCTTC
TRBV7-2	NA	many	TRBJ2-7	CASRPAPAQLEQYF	TGTGCCAGCAGGCCTGCACCGGCTCAACTCGAGCAGTACTTC
TRBV7-3	TRBD2	many	TRBJ2-1	CASTLGLAGYNEQFF	TGTGCCAGCACCCTCGGGCTAGCGGGGTACAATGAGCAGTTCTTC
TRBV3-1	NA	NA	TRBJ1-2	CASSQEQGQSRYTF	TGTGCCAGCAGCCAAGAACAAGGACAGAGTAGGTACACCTTC
TRBV2	NA	few	TRBJ2-7	CASSPYYEQYF	TGTGCCAGCAGTCCTTACTACGAGCAGTACTTC
TRBV7-8	NA	many	TRBJ2-5	CATTTRRGKETQYF	TGTGCCACAACGACGCGCAGGGGTAAGGAGACCCAGTACTTC
TRBV6-6	TRBD2	many	TRBJ2-3	CASSYSSSSGGKSSTDTQYF	TGTGCCAGCAGTTACTCGAGTTCTAGCGGGGGCAAATCTAGCACAGATACGCAGTATTTT
TRBV7-2	NA	many	TRBJ1-1	CASSSRTALYAFF	TGTGCCAGCAGCTCTCGGACAGCACTCTACGCTTTCTTT
TRBV11-2	NA	NA	TRBJ1-4	CASSLGGNAREKLFF	TGTGCCAGCAGCCTCGGGGGCAACGCTAGAGAAAAACTGTTTTTT
TRBV12-5	NA	many	TRBJ1-2	CASGLYGVTHYGYTF	TGTGCTAGTGGTTTGTACGGGGTAACCCACTATGGCTACACCTTC
TRBV14	TRBD2	few	TRBJ2-1	CASSQDLLASGGAHNEQFF	TGTGCCAGCAGCCAAGATCTACTGGCTAGCGGGGGGGCCCACAATGAGCAGTTCTTC
TRBV2	TRBD1	many	TRBJ2-5	CASSTDRGEETQYF	TGTGCCAGCAGCACCGACAGGGGTGAGGAGACCCAGTACTTC
TRBV20-1	NA	NA	TRBJ1-5	CSASRSKNQPQHF	TGCAGTGCTAGTCGGAGCAAAAATCAGCCCCAGCATTTT
TRBV7-7	TRBD1	many	TRBJ1-2	CASSLAPGGEGYTF	TGTGCTAGCAGCTTAGCCCCAGGGGGCGAAGGCTACACCTTC
TRBV4-2	NA	many	TRBJ1-5	CASSQGRNNQPQHF	TGTGCCAGCAGCCAAGGGCGCAACAATCAGCCCCAGCATTTT
TRBV2	TRBD1	many	TRBJ1-4	CASSRQGPEKLFF	TGTGCCAGCAGTCGACAGGGGCCTGAAAAACTGTTTTTT
TRBV24-1	TRBD1	many	TRBJ1-1	CATSDRGAEAFF	TGTGCCACCAGCGACAGGGGAGCTGAAGCTTTCTTT
TRBV7-2	TRBD2	many	TRBJ2-5	CASSGASGVQETQYF	TGTGCCAGCAGCGGGGCTAGCGGGGTCCAAGAGACCCAGTACTTC
TRBV7-2	TRBD1	many	TRBJ2-5	CASSRYGDSQETQYF	TGTGCCAGCAGCCGCTACGGGGACAGCCAAGAGACCCAGTACTTC
TRBV18	TRBD2	NA	TRBJ2-7	CASSRTGTSGREQYF	TGTGCCAGCTCACGTACCGGGACTAGCGGGCGGGAGCAGTACTTC
TRBV7-2	NA	many	TRBJ1-1	CASSYGGNTEAFF	TGTGCCAGCAGCTATGGGGGGAACACTGAAGCTTTCTTT
TRBV28	TRBD1	many	TRBJ1-5	CASSFSTGGNQPQHF	TGTGCCAGCAGTTTCTCGACAGGGGGAAATCAGCCCCAGCATTTT
TRBV5-4	TRBD1	many	TRBJ1-1	CASSRDRVNMNTEAFF	TGTGCCAGCAGCCGGGACAGGGTTAACATGAACACTGAAGCTTTCTTT
TRBV6-2/TRBV6-3	NA	many	TRBJ1-2	CASNHREFGYTF	TGTGCCAGCAACCACAGGGAGTTTGGCTACACCTTC
TRBV7-3	TRBD2	many	TRBJ2-7	CASSLNGGEGEQYF	TGTGCCAGCAGTCTAAATGGGGGGGAAGGCGAGCAGTACTTC
TRBV29-1	TRBD1	many	TRBJ2-3	CSVGDRGADTQYF	TGCAGCGTTGGGGACAGGGGTGCAGATACGCAGTATTTT
TRBV7-2	TRBD1	many	TRBJ1-2	CASSSTLSDRGPGYTF	TGTGCCAGCAGCTCTACCCTATCGGACAGGGGGCCTGGCTACACCTTC
TRBV20-1	TRBD1	many	TRBJ1-1	CSAWTGKEAFF	TGCAGTGCTTGGACAGGGAAGGAAGCTTTCTTT
TRBV5-1	NA	NA	TRBJ1-1	CASSHPGAENTEAFF	TGCGCCAGCAGCCACCCGGGGGCGGAGAACACTGAAGCTTTCTTT
TRBV6-4	TRBD1	few	TRBJ1-1	CASSEQGDTEAFF	TGTGCCAGCAGTGAACAGGGGGACACTGAAGCTTTCTTT
TRBV9	NA	NA	TRBJ2-7	CASSVGVDLDHYEQYF	TGTGCCAGCAGCGTAGGGGTGGACTTGGATCACTACGAGCAGTACTTC
TRBV11-2	NA	many	TRBJ2-3	CASSSSHPTDTQYF	TGTGCCAGCAGTTCAAGCCACCCCACAGATACGCAGTATTTT
TRBV29-1	TRBD1	NA	TRBJ1-3	CSVEDPTGGTGNTIYF	TGCAGCGTTGAAGATCCTACAGGGGGCACTGGAAACACCATATATTTT
TRBV7-2	TRBD1	many	TRBJ1-1	CASSLRTGENTEAFF	TGTGCCAGCAGCCTAAGGACAGGGGAAAACACTGAAGCTTTCTTT
TRBV30	NA	NA	TRBJ1-1	CAWSVQTSTEAFF	TGTGCCTGGAGTGTACAGACCTCCACGGAAGCTTTCTTT
TRBV15	NA	few	TRBJ1-2	CATSRVVLWTASLNYGYTF	TGTGCCACCAGCAGGGTGGTCCTGTGGACAGCCTCCCTTAACTATGGCTACACCTTC
TRBV20-1	NA	few	TRBJ2-7	CSASDAQAWGSSYEQYF	TGCAGTGCTAGTGACGCCCAGGCTTGGGGAAGCTCCTACGAGCAGTACTTC
TRBV7-3	NA	many	TRBJ2-6	CASSLGSPNSGANVLTF	TGTGCCAGCAGCTTAGGATCCCCCAATTCTGGGGCCAACGTCCTGACTTTC
TRBV12-3/TRBV12-4	TRBD1	few	TRBJ1-5	CASRSSDVGQSHF	TGTGCCAGCAGATCGTCCGACGTGGGACAGTCGCATTTT
TRBV24-1	NA	many	TRBJ2-3	CATSDLRRSPDTQYF	TGTGCCACCAGTGATTTGCGACGAAGCCCGGATACGCAGTATTTT
TRBV7-9	TRBD1	many	TRBJ1-2	CASSAPQGERDYGYTF	TGTGCCAGCAGCGCACCACAGGGGGAGAGGGACTATGGCTACACCTTC
TRBV7-9	TRBD1	many	TRBJ1-1	CASSERTGTMNTEAFF	TGTGCCAGCAGCGAACGGACAGGGACCATGAACACTGAAGCTTTCTTT